The 23 T cell receptor beta chains reported below all come from one sample, sequenced in a study of T cell repertoires in cytomegalovirus infection. Each CDR3 protein gets one entry after TCRdb re-called the reads with MiXCR. The sample yields 350,000 to 400,000 distinct CDR3 sequences, roughly a third seen once. Their target antigens are unknown. The source was cultured PBMCs, collected from culture after CMV antigen stimulation. Receptors were obtained from a human donor in good health (CMV status not recorded). Some clones in this sample may be carry-over from other donors' samples.

The chain links TRBV19 to TRBJ2-7; D is perhaps TRBD1 or TRBD2 (6 bases each). The germline CDR1 and CDR2 sequences are LNHDA and SQIVND (reference sequence). V dropped 4 bases and J dropped 6 bases, with 19 bases sitting between them. This CDR3 comprises 15 residues. The CDR3 DNA reads as TGTGCCAGTAGTACGGATGTACAGGGAGGTGGCGAGCAGTACTTC. This gives the protein CASSTDVQGGGEQYF.

This clonotype was seen only a few times. V gene TRBV24-1 combines with J gene TRBJ2-1; 8 bases are a match to TRBD2. J lost 2 bases, V lost 4 bases, and 6 bases had no gene match. CDR1 KGHDR and CDR2 SFDVKD come from the germline V gene. The CDR3 has 16 amino acids. The CDR3 DNA is TGTGCCACCAGTGACCGTAGCGGGGTCCCCTACAATGAGCAGTTCTTC. This codes for CATSDRSGVPYNEQFF.

This clonotype was seen only a few times. The V and J genes are TRBV28 and TRBJ1-5; D remains ambiguous. There are 11 residues in the CDR3. Trimming shortened V by 7 bases and J by 9 bases, and 10 bases separated the two germline ends. The germline V gene encodes CDR1 MDHEN and CDR2 SYDVKM. The CDR3 sequence: CASNSRMPQHF. For the CDR3, the DNA is TGTGCCAGCAATTCAAGGATGCCCCAGCATTTT.

The chain links TRBV6-1 to TRBJ2-1; 12 bases align to TRBD2. CDR1 is MNHNS and CDR2 is SASEGT in the germline V gene. The V segment lost 1 base and the J segment 9 bases; nucleotides outside the gene matches: 7. The CDR3 totals 16 residues. The CDR3 DNA follows: TGTGCCAGCAGTGAAGTTAGACTAGCGGGAGTAGGTGAGCAGTTCTTC. This gives the protein CASSEVRLAGVGEQFF.

V usage is TRBV7-2 and J usage is TRBJ1-6, with 9 nucleotides matching TRBD1. V was clipped by 5 bases and J by 9 bases; unmatched bases: 5. The CDR3 consists of 14 residues. The germline gives CDR1 SGHTA, CDR2 FQGNSA. CDR3 nucleotide sequence: TGTGCCAGCAGCCCCGGGACAGGGAGTTCACCCCTCCACTTT. As protein: CASSPGTGSSPLHF.

The chain combines TRBV18 with TRBJ1-2, with 11 bases lining up with TRBD1. CDR3 length equals 15 residues. The germline gives CDR1 KGHSH, CDR2 LQKENI. Trimming took 2 bases from V and 2 from J; bases not matched to a gene: 1. CDR3 region: CASSPGTGGNYGYTF. The CDR3 DNA reads as TGTGCCAGCTCACCAGGGACAGGGGGGAACTATGGCTACACCTTC.

CDR3: CSVWVGINTGELFF. The CDR3 nucleotides read TGCAGCGTTTGGGTCGGGATAAACACCGGGGAGCTGTTTTTT. The chain couples TRBV29-1 to TRBJ2-2; a possible D gene is TRBD2 (5 bases). V lost 5 bases, J lost 2 bases, and 12 bases lay in between. CDR1 is SQVTM, CDR2 ANQGSEA, per germline. The CDR3 covers 14 residues.

The chain employs TRBV27 and TRBJ2-1; 9 bases fit TRBD1. This CDR3 spans 17 amino acids. The trim removed 0 bases at V and 8 bases at J, leaving 11 bases unmatched. In germline, CDR1 is MNHEY, CDR2 SMNVEV (reference sequence). The CDR3 bases are TGTGCCAGCAGTTTATCGTCCGGGACAGGGTATAAGGATGAGCAGTTCTTC. It encodes CASSLSSGTGYKDEQFF.

This clonotype has only a few counts. The V call is TRBV3-1, the J call TRBJ1-1; 8 bases align to TRBD1. J was trimmed by 6 bases and V by 7 bases; bases with no gene match: 10. Germline V gene lookup returns CDR1 LGHDT and CDR2 YNNKEL (reference sequence). The CDR3 is 14 residues long. The CDR3 reads CASNPTGVMAEAFF. The CDR3 nucleotides read TGTGCCAGCAACCCGACAGGGGTCATGGCTGAAGCTTTCTTT.

This clonotype came up many times. V and J are TRBV7-2 and TRBJ1-1; tentative D call: TRBD1 (6 bases). There are 14 residues in the CDR3. The germline V gene encodes CDR1 SGHTA and CDR2 FQGNSA. V was cut by 5 bases and J by 4 bases, with 14 bases left in between. CDR3 residues: CASSPSGHLTEAFF. CDR3 DNA: TGTGCCAGCAGCCCATCGGGACACCTCACTGAAGCTTTCTTT.

This clonotype was seen ten or more times. The chain combines TRBV27 with TRBJ2-7; D uncertain. The CDR3 has 17 amino acids. Looked up from germline, CDR1 is MNHEY and CDR2 is SMNVEV (reference sequence). V shed 5 bases and J shed 0 bases, with 20 bases lying between them. This CDR3 reads CASSPRRGSISSYEQYV. CDR3 nucleotides: TGTGCCAGCAGTCCACGCCGTGGTAGCATTAGCTCCTACGAGCAGTACGTC.

The chain couples TRBV19 to TRBJ2-5; tentatively, D is TRBD1 or TRBD2 (5 bases each). The CDR3 is 16 amino acids. CDR1 and CDR2 from the germline V gene are LNHDA and SQIVND (reference sequence). Trimming cost V 7 bases and J 0 bases, with 18 bases left between them. The CDR3, as DNA: TGTGCCAGTACAAGGTGGGACCTGCAGTACCAAGAGACCCAGTACTTC. It yields the protein CASTRWDLQYQETQYF.

This clonotype was seen only a few times. CDR3 loop: CASSISGATYEQYF. CDR3 bases: TGTGCCAGTAGTATTTCAGGAGCCACCTACGAGCAGTACTTC. This chain joins TRBV19 and TRBJ2-7; D remains unclear. The V and J ends lost 3 bases and 2 bases respectively, with 11 bases between them. Germline V CDR1 and CDR2: LNHDA, SQIVND (reference sequence). The CDR3 has 14 residues.

This chain links TRBV11-2 with TRBJ2-5; no clear D. Deletions cut 5 bases from V and 5 bases from J, with 6 bases between. Looked up from germline, CDR1 is SGHAT and CDR2 is FQNNGV. This CDR3 comprises 11 residues. The CDR3 is CASSRAETQYF. CDR3 bases: TGTGCCAGCAGCCGTGCGGAGACCCAGTACTTC.

The chain employs TRBV7-6 and TRBJ1-3, with 8 bases matching TRBD1. V dropped 1 base and J dropped 6; count of bases not matched to a gene: 5. In germline, CDR1 is SGHVS, CDR2 FNYEAQ. The CDR3 loop spans 15 amino acids. CDR3 amino acids: CASSLEAGGENTIYF. CDR3 in DNA: TGTGCCAGCAGCTTAGAAGCAGGGGGCGAAAACACCATATATTTT.

The chain has TRBV4-3 and TRBJ2-7, with TRBD1 matching over 9 bases. Germline values: CDR1 LGHNA, CDR2 YSLEER. The junction had 5 bases not matched to a gene; V was cut back by 0 bases and J by 2 bases. There are 16 residues in the CDR3. CDR3 coding DNA: TGCGCCAGCAGCCAAGATCACAGGGGGCTAGCCTACGAGCAGTACTTC. Protein sequence: CASSQDHRGLAYEQYF.

The sample holds a few counts of this clonotype. Here the CDR3 DNA reads TGTGCCAGCAGCGCCTTGGGCGGGACGCCAGATACGCAGTATTTT. Its translation: CASSALGGTPDTQYF. This chain connects TRBV7-6 to TRBJ2-3; D is perhaps TRBD2 (6 bases). The V gene's germline CDR1 is SGHVS and CDR2 FNYEAQ. The CDR3 extends over 15 amino acids. V dropped 5 bases and J dropped 4 bases, with 16 bases sitting between them.

This clonotype has a count of ten or more. The gene calls are TRBV7-2 and TRBJ1-2; tentative D call: TRBD1 (5 bases). Germline V gene data show CDR1 as SGHTA and CDR2 as FQGNSA. V shed 5 bases and J shed 4 bases, with 14 bases lying between them. This CDR3 comprises 14 residues. The DNA for the CDR3 is TGTGCCAGCAGCCTAGGGGTAGCAGCCTATGGCTACACCTTC. This gives the protein CASSLGVAAYGYTF.

The CDR3 DNA follows: TGTGCCACCAGCGGGACTAGTCTTAATGAGCAGTTCTTC. Its translation: CATSGTSLNEQFF. The gene calls are TRBV24-1 and TRBJ2-1; 8 nucleotides agree with TRBD2. J gave up 7 bases and V 7 bases, and 5 bases lay outside the gene matches. CDR3 length: 13 amino acids. In germline, CDR1 is KGHDR, CDR2 SFDVKD.

This chain uses TRBV9 with TRBJ1-5; D is possibly TRBD1 (6 bases). Germline assignment: CDR1 SGDLS and CDR2 YYNGEE. V was clipped by 3 bases and J by 9 bases, with 19 bases between them. CDR3 length: 15 amino acids. As DNA, the CDR3 is TGTGCCAGCAGCGCAGAGGGGACACCCTCTTCGCCCCAGCATTTT. Amino acids: CASSAEGTPSSPQHF. Looking up the rest from reference TRBV9 and TRBJ1-5 gives the full variable domain: DSGVTQTPKHLITATGQRVTLRCSPRSGDLSVYWYQQSLDQGLQFLIQYYNGEERAKGNILERFSAQQFPDLHSELNLSSLELGDSALYFCASSAEGTPSSPQHFGDGTRLSIL.

CDR3 in DNA: TGTGCCAGCAGAAACGGAATTAGCAATCAGCCCCAGCATTTT. Its translation is CASRNGISNQPQHF. The chain recombines TRBV12-3 or TRBV12-4 with TRBJ1-5; no firm D call. The CDR3 runs 14 residues. V lost 6 bases and J 0 bases, leaving 9 bases between the germline ends.

This chain connects TRBV5-6 to TRBJ2-1; the D gene is possibly TRBD1 (6 bases). The CDR3 length is 15 residues. Trimming stripped 0 bases from V and 4 bases from J, with 11 bases between. Germline V gives CDR1 SGHDT, CDR2 YYEEEE. In DNA, the CDR3 is TGTGCCAGCAGCTTGGCAGGGGCCCAGTACAATGAGCAGTTCTTC. Its protein product is CASSLAGAQYNEQFF.

This clonotype was observed a few times. The chain combines TRBV4-3 with TRBJ2-1; 10 bases align to TRBD2. Per germline, CDR1 LGHNA and CDR2 YSLEER. The CDR3 spans 17 residues. V shed 0 bases and J 0 bases; nucleotides not matched to a gene: 2. The CDR3 sequence: CASSQELAGLSYNEQFF. Written as DNA, the CDR3 is TGCGCCAGCAGCCAAGAACTAGCGGGACTCTCCTACAATGAGCAGTTCTTC.